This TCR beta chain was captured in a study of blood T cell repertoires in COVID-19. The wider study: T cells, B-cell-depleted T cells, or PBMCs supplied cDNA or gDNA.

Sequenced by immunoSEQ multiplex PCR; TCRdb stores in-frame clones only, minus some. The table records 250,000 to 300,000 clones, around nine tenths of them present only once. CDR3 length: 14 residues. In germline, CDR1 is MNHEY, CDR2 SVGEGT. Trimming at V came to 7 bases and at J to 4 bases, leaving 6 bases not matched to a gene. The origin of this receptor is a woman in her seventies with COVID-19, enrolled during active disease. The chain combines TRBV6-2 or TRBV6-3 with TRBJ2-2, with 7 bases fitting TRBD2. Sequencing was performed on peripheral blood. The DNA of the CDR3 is TGTGCCAGCATCCCCCGCGGGGGCACCGGGGAGCTGTTTTTT. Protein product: CASIPRGGTGELFF.